This TCR beta chain appears in the sequencing data of a study of glioma-infiltrating T cells. In the study overall: Presurgical dexamethasone in glioma patients lasted six or fewer days. Blood libraries targeted about 4- to 11-fold coverage of 750,000 to 1,000,000 T cells.

Findings and limits, study-wide: Signature shared blood CDR3 motifs were enriched in low-divergence and depleted in high-divergence patients.

TCR alpha and beta CDR3 regions were amplified from RNA using iRepertoire nested multiplex PCR. One entry per CDR3 protein, called by TCRdb with MiXCR from the multiplex PCR reads. The table has around 350,000 distinct CDR3 sequences, about 40% seen once. Trimming took off 1 base at V and 12 bases at J, with 7 bases between the two ends. The CDR3 is 10 residues long. Germline V gene sequence: CDR1 DFQATT, CDR2 SNEGSKA (reference sequence). Worth noting for this clonotype: The antigen is unknown.

The specimen was glioma tissue, nonneoplastic brain tissue, or PBMCs (not recorded which). This TCR came from a human donor with low-grade glioma or glioblastoma, undergoing nonglioma brain surgery, or in good health (not recorded which). The chain has TRBV20-1 and TRBJ2-1; D not certain. DNA of the CDR3: TGCAGTGCTAGAGGAGTGGGGCAGTTCTTC. Its protein product is CSARGVGQFF.